Each of the 14 T cell receptor beta chains below was sequenced from the same sample in a study of cytomegalovirus exposure and HLA in healthy donors. PCR amplification relied on 60 Vbeta primers (plus 13 Jbeta primers). The repertoire was sequenced with immunoSEQ multiplex PCR; TCRdb's copy has only in-frame clones and lacks some. This listing includes more than 65,000 clones. The sequencing sample was made of PBMCs. These receptors came from a man between 35 and 55 years old in good health and CMV-seronegative.

The J gene is TRBJ2-1, the V gene TRBV5-1, with D maybe TRBD2 (6 bases). This CDR3 comprises 13 residues. CDR1 SGHRS and CDR2 YFSETQ come from the germline V gene. Trimming stripped 4 bases from V and 7 bases from J, with 12 bases between. CDR3 loop: CASSPFGGNEQFF. The CDR3 coding sequence is TGCGCCAGCAGCCCCTTCGGGGGTAATGAGCAGTTCTTC. The full variable domain, its missing parts supplied by reference TRBV5-1 and TRBJ2-1, is KAGVTQTPRYLIKTRGQQVTLSCSPISGHRSVSWYQQTPGQGLQFLFEYFSETQRNKGNFPGRFSGRQFSNSRSEMNVSTLELGDSALYLCASSPFGGNEQFFGPGTRLTVL.

The chain carries TRBV30 and TRBJ2-1; 12 positions match TRBD2. With 2 bases clipped from V and 4 bases from J, the junction kept 3 bases outside the gene matches. CDR3 size: 15 residues. Germline-derived CDR1 and CDR2 are GTSNPN and SVGIG (reference sequence). In nucleotides, the CDR3 is TGTGCCTGGAGTCGGCTAGCGGGGGGGTACAATGAGCAGTTCTTC. Encoded protein: CAWSRLAGGYNEQFF.

The V and J genes are TRBV4-1 and TRBJ1-1; D remains unclear. V dropped 0 bases and J dropped 4 bases, with 9 bases sitting between them. The CDR3 covers 14 residues. CDR1 is MGHRA and CDR2 is YSYEKL in the germline V gene. The CDR3 sequence: CASSQEETSTEAFF. The CDR3 DNA reads as TGCGCCAGCAGCCAAGAGGAGACGTCCACTGAAGCTTTCTTT.

J is TRBJ2-5 and V is TRBV6-5; D perhaps matches TRBD2 (5 bases). V was cut by 7 bases and J by 7 bases, with 10 bases left in between. The CDR3 length is 11 residues. Per germline, CDR1 MNHEY and CDR2 SVGAGI. The DNA of the CDR3 is TGTGCCAGCACCGCCGAGGGGACCCAGTACTTC. Translation gives CASTAEGTQYF.

The chain has TRBV9 and TRBJ1-2; D might be TRBD1 (5 bases). V was pared by 0 bases and J by 7 bases, with 13 bases between. CDR1 and CDR2 (germline): SGDLS, YYNGEE. The CDR3 runs 14 residues. This CDR3 reads CASSVDRYSGGYTF. CDR3 in DNA: TGTGCCAGCAGCGTAGACAGGTACTCGGGTGGCTACACCTTC.

The chain carries TRBV5-1 and TRBJ2-7, with TRBD1 matching 8 bases. The CDR3 is 13 amino acids. CDR1 and CDR2 (germline): SGHRS, YFSETQ. J gave up 5 bases and V 4 bases, and 5 bases lay outside the gene matches. Here the CDR3 reads CASSPDRVDEQYF. In DNA form, the CDR3 reads TGCGCCAGCAGCCCGGACAGGGTCGACGAGCAGTACTTC.

V gene TRBV7-2 combines with J gene TRBJ1-4; weak D call: TRBD1 (5 bases). The CDR3 is made up of 15 amino acids. Germline values: CDR1 SGHTA, CDR2 FQGNSA. V was shortened by 5 bases and J by 8 bases, with 18 bases between the two germline ends. The CDR3 region is CASSLGGGTGEKLFF. CDR3 bases: TGTGCCAGCAGCCTCGGCGGGGGGACCGGGGAAAAACTGTTTTTT.

The rearrangement links TRBV15 to TRBJ2-4, with TRBD2 matching 9 bases. The CDR3 totals 17 residues. The V gene end was trimmed by 0 bases and the J gene end by 0 bases; junction bases not matched to a gene: 3. Germline V gene lookup returns CDR1 LNHNV and CDR2 YYDKDF (reference sequence). In nucleotides, the CDR3 is TGTGCCACCAGCAGAGATAGTAGCGGGGGAGCCAAAAACATTCAGTACTTC. It is translated as CATSRDSSGGAKNIQYF.

The V call is TRBV6-6, the J call TRBJ1-5, with D possibly TRBD1 on 5 matching bases. V lost 5 bases, J lost 6 bases, and 11 bases lay in between. The CDR3 length is 13 residues. Germline V gene lookup returns CDR1 MNHNY and CDR2 SVGAGI (reference sequence). CDR3 protein: CASSEFQGQPQHF. In DNA, the CDR3 is TGTGCCAGCAGTGAGTTCCAGGGTCAGCCCCAGCATTTT.

The chain employs TRBV11-2 and TRBJ2-1, with D possibly matching TRBD1 (6 bases). This CDR3 comprises 11 residues. Trimming removed 5 bases at V and 9 bases at J, with 8 bases between. The germline V gene encodes CDR1 SGHAT and CDR2 FQNNGV. The CDR3 DNA is TGTGCCAGCAGCCCAGGGGTTGAGCAGTTCTTC. Amino acid sequence: CASSPGVEQFF. The full variable domain, rest sourced from reference TRBV11-2 and TRBJ2-1, is EAGVAQSPRYKIIEKRQSVAFWCNPISGHATLYWYQQILGQGPKLLIQFQNNGVVDDSQLPKDRFSAERLKGVDSTLKIQPAKLEDSAVYLCASSPGVEQFFGPGTRLTVL.

The J gene is TRBJ1-5, the V gene TRBV7-9; TRBD1 matches at 10 bases. The germline gives CDR1 SEHNR, CDR2 FQNEAQ (reference sequence). After removal of 3 bases from V and 3 bases from J, the junction contained 11 bases not matched to a gene. The CDR3 spans 18 residues. CDR3 DNA sequence: TGTGCCAGCAGCTTGGACCTTACCGGGACAGGGGTCAATCAGCCCCAGCATTTT. It yields the protein CASSLDLTGTGVNQPQHF.

This rearrangement joins TRBV5-4 to TRBJ2-5, with a possible D match to TRBD1 (8 bases). Per germline, CDR1 SGHNT and CDR2 YYREEE (reference sequence). This CDR3 is built from 15 residues. V dropped 4 bases and J dropped 5 bases, with 18 bases sitting between them. The CDR3 sequence is CASSVRTGRAETQYF. Written as DNA, the CDR3 is TGTGCCAGCAGCGTCCGGACAGGGAGGGCGGAGACCCAGTACTTC.

The chain links TRBV5-4 to TRBJ2-2, with TRBD1 matching 9 bases. The germline CDR1 and CDR2 sequences are SGHNT and YYREEE (reference sequence). The CDR3 spans 15 residues. The V segment lost 4 bases and the J segment 4 bases; nucleotides outside the gene matches: 5. The CDR3: CASSPGQGGTGELFF. Written as DNA, the CDR3 is TGTGCCAGCAGCCCGGGACAGGGCGGCACCGGGGAGCTGTTTTTT.

This chain joins TRBV19 and TRBJ1-1, with a possible D match to TRBD1 (5 bases). The CDR3 spans 13 residues. V lost 5 bases, J lost 4 bases, and 11 bases lay in between. Germline CDR1 reads LNHDA; CDR2 reads SQIVND (reference sequence). The CDR3 DNA sequence: TGTGCCAGTAGTGGGGGGACTCCCACTGAAGCTTTCTTT. Translation gives CASSGGTPTEAFF.